The next 9 T cell receptor beta chains were all read from a single sample in a study of T and B cells in COVID-19 patients. Multiplex PCR with BIOMED2 TRB-A/B primer pools amplified TRB rearrangements. TCRdb re-analysed the multiplex PCR reads in MiXCR, keeping a single row per CDR3 protein. The sample carries over 7,000 distinct CDR3 sequences, under 30% recorded once. Each TRB amplification used roughly 240-550 ng of genomic DNA from blood. Sequencing used blood. The receptors originated from a human donor who had recovered from COVID-19.

In regard to this clonotype: A much larger clone sits a single nucleotide away, making a read error possible. The J gene is TRBJ1-5, the V gene TRBV19; 11 bases fit TRBD1. The CDR3 spans 19 residues. In germline, CDR1 is LNHDA, CDR2 SQIVND (reference sequence). This CDR3 is CASSAQPYGQGALDQPQNF. CDR3 DNA: TGTGCCAGTAGTGCCCAACCATACGGACAGGGGGCTCTAGATCAGCCCCAGAATTTT.

The sample holds a few counts of this clonotype. The V gene is TRBV7-2, the J gene TRBJ2-5; perhaps TRBD1 as D (8 bases). The CDR3 runs 15 residues. Germline assignment: CDR1 SGHTA and CDR2 FQGNSA. Trimming removed 5 bases at V and 5 bases at J, with 18 bases between. The chain's CDR3 is CASSPGQGGRETQYF. The CDR3 bases are TGTGCCAGCAGCCCCGGACAGGGAGGGAGGGAGACCCAGTACTTC.

This clonotype is medium-sized in the sample. The chain links TRBV29-1 to TRBJ2-7; 13 nucleotides match TRBD2. The CDR3 covers 14 residues. Per germline, CDR1 SQVTM and CDR2 ANQGSEA. Trimming removed 6 bases from V and 5 bases from J; junction bases left unmatched: 7. CDR3 sequence reads: CSVLRLAGGNEQYF. The CDR3 DNA reads as TGCAGCGTCCTCAGACTAGCGGGAGGAAACGAGCAGTACTTC.

The chain carries TRBV7-9 and TRBJ1-2; D unclear. The CDR3 is made up of 14 amino acids. The V and J ends lost 2 bases and 4 bases respectively, with 11 bases between them. Germline V gene data show CDR1 as SEHNR and CDR2 as FQNEAQ (reference sequence). CDR3 protein: CASSLLQNLYGYTF. The CDR3 nucleotides read TGTGCCAGCAGCTTACTTCAGAATCTCTATGGCTACACCTTC.

This clonotype was seen at least ten times. This chain joins TRBV12-3 or TRBV12-4 and TRBJ2-7; D possibly matches TRBD1 or TRBD2 (5 bases each). V dropped 6 bases and J dropped 7 bases, with 16 bases sitting between them. This CDR3 contains 13 residues. CDR3 region: CASRGEWAGEQYF. DNA of the CDR3: TGTGCCAGCAGGGGGGAGTGGGCAGGGGAGCAGTACTTC.

This sequence joins TRBV28 and TRBJ2-2, with D uncertain. V lost 3 bases, J lost 4 bases, and 9 bases lay in between. The length of the CDR3 is 14 residues. CDR1 MDHEN and CDR2 SYDVKM come from the germline V gene. DNA for the CDR3: TGTGCCAGCAGTTTTAGGTTCTTCACCGGGGAGCTGTTTTTT. Protein product: CASSFRFFTGELFF.

This clonotype is medium-sized within its sample. The chain joins TRBV18 to TRBJ2-2; 11 bases match TRBD1. The CDR3 extends over 16 amino acids. The germline CDR1 and CDR2 sequences are KGHSH and LQKENI. The trim removed 3 bases at V and 3 bases at J, leaving 3 bases unmatched. CDR3 in amino acids: CASSPRTGGDTGELFF. In DNA, the CDR3 is TGTGCCAGCTCACCTCGGACAGGGGGCGACACCGGGGAGCTGTTTTTT.

Judged by abundance, this clonotype is medium-sized. The V gene is TRBV13, the J gene TRBJ2-1; 10 bases fit TRBD2. Germline V lookup: CDR1 PRHDT, CDR2 FYEKMQ (reference sequence). The trim removed 4 bases at V and 2 bases at J, leaving 5 bases unmatched. The length of the CDR3 is 16 residues. CDR3 DNA: TGTGCCAGCAGCTCCCGTCTAGCGGGGGCCTACAATGAGCAGTTCTTC. It is translated as CASSSRLAGAYNEQFF.

The chain links TRBV29-1 to TRBJ2-7, with 8 bases identical to TRBD1. V was clipped by 5 bases and J by 5 bases; unmatched bases: 8. This CDR3 is 13 amino acids long. CDR1 is SQVTM, CDR2 ANQGSEA, per germline. The CDR3 region is CSVSGQGGNEQYF. In DNA form, the CDR3 reads TGCAGCGTTTCAGGACAGGGAGGCAACGAGCAGTACTTC.